Given below is one TCR beta chain in context. The antigen remains unidentified. This entry is derived from a study of OX40 agonist ivuxolimab in advanced cancers. As for the study in general: Hepatocellular carcinoma, melanoma, renal cell or head and neck cancer affected the dose-escalation patients.

Study findings and constraints: The 0.1-3.0 mg/kg partial responders had among the lowest clonal expansion. Averaged across samples, CD8+ T cells carried more expanded clones than CD4+ did.

Libraries were prepared by immunoSEQ multiplex PCR; TCRdb keeps only in-frame clonotypes and omits some of them. The sample shows 80,000 to 95,000 clones, approximately 90% of them seen only once. This sample comprised CD4+ or CD8+ T cells sorted from blood, obtained in a trial of the OX40 agonist ivuxolimab. The TCR comes from an adult with an advanced solid tumor such as melanoma, head and neck, liver or kidney cancer.

The CDR3 DNA sequence: TGTGCCAGCAGCCCCTTACGACAGGGGGGTACCTCTGGGGCCAACGTCCTGACTTTC. Its translation is CASSPLRQGGTSGANVLTF. The chain couples TRBV7-3 to TRBJ2-6; TRBD1 agrees at 9 bases. The ends lost 5 bases at V and 0 bases at J; junction bases unmatched: 11. The CDR3 covers 19 residues. CDR1 SGHTA and CDR2 FQGTGA come from the germline V gene.